The rows below give T cell receptor beta chains drawn from one sample of a study of regulatory T cells in long-lasting Graves disease. Via MiXCR, TCRdb re-called the multiplex PCR reads, giving one row per CDR3 protein. Altogether 650,000 to 700,000 distinct CDR3 sequences are present, around 30% being singletons, with the ten largest covering around 42%. Sequencing used peripheral blood mononuclear cells (PBMCs), obtained when the disease was refractory, from a patient treated with antithyroid drugs. These receptors came from a female donor with Graves disease. Each CDR3 is given with its conserved first and last residue. Each record gives: clone size, J gene, V gene, D gene, CDR3 protein, CDR3 DNA. D genes are given only for firm matches. Size tells how often a clone was seen (once, few, many) or the class of an expanded clone, and some rows leave it out.

size: few
J: TRBJ1-1
V: TRBV9
D: NA
CDR3: CASALLLGRNTEAFF
DNA: TGTGCCAGCGCGCTGCTTTTGGGGAGGAACACTGAAGCTTTCTTT

size: many
J: TRBJ2-7
V: TRBV7-2
D: NA
CDR3: CASSSVWGGYEQYF
DNA: TGTGCCAGCAGCTCCGTCTGGGGTGGCTACGAGCAGTACTTC

size: NA
J: TRBJ1-5
V: TRBV28
D: NA
CDR3: CASSPDRPRPQHF
DNA: TGTGCCAGCAGCCCTGACCGGCCTCGGCCCCAGCATTTT

size: many
J: TRBJ2-5
V: TRBV6-1
D: NA
CDR3: CASSESGPASLQYF
DNA: TGTGCCAGCAGTGAATCAGGGCCGGCTAGCCTCCAGTACTTC

size: few
J: TRBJ1-1
V: TRBV19
D: TRBD1
CDR3: CASSIWHRGRRTEAFF
DNA: TGTGCCAGTAGTATATGGCACAGGGGTAGACGCACTGAAGCTTTCTTT

size: few
J: TRBJ1-5
V: TRBV25-1
D: TRBD1
CDR3: CASSSQGPHSNQPQHF
DNA: TGTGCCAGCAGTTCACAGGGGCCCCATAGCAATCAGCCCCAGCATTTT

size: few
J: TRBJ1-6
V: TRBV12-3/TRBV12-4
D: NA
CDR3: CASSDIPGDSPLHF
DNA: TGTGCCAGCAGTGATATACCAGGGGATTCACCCCTCCACTTT

size: NA
J: TRBJ2-4
V: TRBV10-3
D: NA
CDR3: CAIYGTIAKNIQYF
DNA: TGTGCCATCTACGGGACGATAGCCAAAAACATTCAGTACTTC

size: NA
J: TRBJ1-1
V: TRBV29-1
D: NA
CDR3: CSVEVGDTEAFF
DNA: TGCAGCGTTGAAGTGGGCGACACTGAAGCTTTCTTT

size: NA
J: TRBJ2-7
V: TRBV12-3/TRBV12-4
D: NA
CDR3: CASSSDNYEQYF
DNA: TGTGCCAGCAGTTCCGACAATTACGAGCAGTACTTC

size: many
J: TRBJ2-2
V: TRBV11-2
D: TRBD2
CDR3: CASSSLAGARTGELFF
DNA: TGTGCCAGCAGCTCCTTAGCGGGAGCCCGAACCGGGGAGCTGTTTTTT

size: NA
J: TRBJ1-1
V: TRBV12-3/TRBV12-4
D: NA
CDR3: CASSLEAGGGKNTEAFF
DNA: TGTGCCAGCAGTTTAGAGGCGGGCGGAGGAAAGAACACTGAAGCTTTCTTT

size: many
J: TRBJ1-1
V: TRBV2
D: TRBD1
CDR3: CASRPDLNRGNTEAFF
DNA: TGTGCCAGCAGACCCGACCTTAACAGGGGAAACACTGAAGCTTTCTTT

size: NA
J: TRBJ2-7
V: TRBV9
D: NA
CDR3: CASSVATETTYEQYF
DNA: TGTGCCAGCAGCGTAGCTACTGAGACAACCTACGAGCAGTACTTC

size: NA
J: TRBJ1-6
V: TRBV5-1
D: NA
CDR3: CASSWGENYSPLHF
DNA: TGCGCCAGCAGCTGGGGGGAGAATTATTCACCCCTCCACTTT

size: NA
J: TRBJ1-1
V: TRBV20-1
D: NA
CDR3: CSARGGQGAGNTEAFF
DNA: TGCAGTGCTAGAGGAGGCCAGGGAGCAGGTAACACTGAAGCTTTCTTT

size: NA
J: TRBJ1-1
V: TRBV5-6
D: NA
CDR3: CASSPRAALMNTEAFF
DNA: TGTGCCAGCAGCCCCCGGGCAGCCCTAATGAACACTGAAGCTTTCTTT

size: NA
J: TRBJ1-1
V: TRBV29-1
D: NA
CDR3: CSVHVDGMIAEAFF
DNA: TGCAGCGTTCATGTTGACGGGATGATCGCTGAAGCTTTCTTT

size: many
J: TRBJ1-2
V: TRBV11-2
D: NA
CDR3: CASSLPTGYGYTF
DNA: TGTGCCAGCAGCCTTCCTACTGGCTATGGCTACACCTTC

size: NA
J: TRBJ1-2
V: TRBV5-6
D: NA
CDR3: CASSHRGTDNYGYTF
DNA: TGTGCCAGCAGCCACCGGGGGACGGATAACTATGGCTACACCTTC

size: few
J: TRBJ1-1
V: TRBV28
D: TRBD1
CDR3: CASGLRTGGTEAFF
DNA: TGTGCCAGCGGACTTCGCACAGGGGGCACTGAAGCTTTCTTT

size: NA
J: TRBJ2-7
V: TRBV6-1
D: TRBD1
CDR3: CASSHRDRTDGEQYF
DNA: TGTGCCAGCAGTCACCGGGACAGGACGGATGGGGAGCAGTACTTC

size: NA
J: TRBJ1-5
V: TRBV6-1
D: NA
CDR3: CASRSLASQYSNQPQHF
DNA: TGTGCCAGCAGATCTCTGGCCAGCCAGTATAGCAATCAGCCCCAGCATTTT

size: NA
J: TRBJ1-1
V: TRBV7-2
D: NA
CDR3: CASSLLFAGREAFF
DNA: TGTGCCAGCAGCTTATTGTTTGCGGGAAGGGAAGCTTTCTTT

size: many
J: TRBJ1-2
V: TRBV28
D: NA
CDR3: CASSPGRGVGGYTF
DNA: TGTGCCAGCAGTCCAGGTAGAGGCGTAGGCGGCTACACCTTC

size: few
J: TRBJ2-7
V: TRBV25-1
D: TRBD2
CDR3: CASSASGSLYEQYF
DNA: TGTGCCAGCAGTGCAAGCGGGAGTTTGTACGAGCAGTACTTC

size: once
J: TRBJ1-1
V: TRBV2
D: NA
CDR3: CASIGSTEAFF
DNA: TGTGCCAGCATTGGGTCCACTGAAGCTTTCTTT

size: NA
J: TRBJ1-1
V: TRBV7-9
D: NA
CDR3: CASSPRSQGFYTEAFF
DNA: TGTGCCAGCAGCCCCCGAAGTCAGGGGTTCTACACTGAAGCTTTCTTT

size: once
J: TRBJ2-7
V: TRBV27
D: TRBD2
CDR3: CAGSLRTSGRSLFYEQYF
DNA: TGTGCCGGCAGCCTACGGACTAGCGGGAGGTCCCTATTCTACGAGCAGTACTTC

size: few
J: TRBJ2-7
V: TRBV27
D: TRBD1
CDR3: CASSLGVGTGGYEQYF
DNA: TGTGCCAGCAGTTTAGGTGTGGGGACAGGGGGCTACGAGCAGTACTTC